These 14 T cell receptor beta chains came from one sample sequenced in a study of beta chain features in type 1 diabetes. Of the isolated RNA, all was reverse transcribed, and so the sequenced material was expressed TCRB transcripts. Produced via immunoSEQ multiplex PCR; TCRdb's table is partial and in-frame only. The profile covers 900,000 or so clones, with about 17% appearing a single time and about 0.025% taken by the ten largest. The sequenced material came from naive CD4+ T cells from blood. The receptors were sampled from a woman under 30 in good health.

Here the CDR3 reads CASSLTSGIIHEQFF. In DNA, the CDR3 is TGTGCCAGCAGTTTGACTAGCGGGATTATCCATGAGCAGTTCTTC. The chain carries TRBV6-1 and TRBJ2-1, with 11 positions matching TRBD2. The ends lost 5 bases at V and 8 bases at J; junction bases unmatched: 8. Germline V lookup: CDR1 MNHNS, CDR2 SASEGT. The CDR3 is 15 residues long.

This clone appeared a few times. V gene TRBV5-8 combines with J gene TRBJ2-3, with D possibly being TRBD1 (5 bases). The CDR3 consists of 16 residues. V was cut by 0 bases and J by 4 bases, with 15 bases left in between. Germline CDR1 reads SGHTS; CDR2 reads YDEGEE. CDR3 bases: TGTGCCAGCAGCTTGGAGGTCAGGGCATGGGCAGATACGCAGTATTTT. Translation gives CASSLEVRAWADTQYF. Full variable domain (rest looked up from reference TRBV5-8 and TRBJ2-3): EAGVTQSPTHLIKTRGQQATLRCSPISGHTSVYWYQQALGLGLQFLLWYDEGEERNRGNFPPRFSGRQFPNYSSELNVNALELEDSALYLCASSLEVRAWADTQYFGPGTRLTVL.

V usage is TRBV9 and J usage is TRBJ2-7; 10 positions match TRBD1. The CDR3 spans 15 residues. The V segment lost 2 bases and the J segment 5 bases; nucleotides outside the gene matches: 7. CDR1 is SGDLS, CDR2 YYNGEE, per germline. The CDR3 sequence is CASSVRQGAWDEQYF. For the CDR3, the DNA is TGTGCCAGCAGCGTTAGACAGGGGGCATGGGACGAGCAGTACTTC. The full variable domain, completed using reference TRBV9 and TRBJ2-7, is DSGVTQTPKHLITATGQRVTLRCSPRSGDLSVYWYQQSLDQGLQFLIQYYNGEERAKGNILERFSAQQFPDLHSELNLSSLELGDSALYFCASSVRQGAWDEQYFGPGTRLTVT.

This clone was detected only a few times. The gene calls are TRBV28 and TRBJ2-3; TRBD2 aligns across 14 bases. The CDR3 covers 17 residues. Unmatched junction bases numbered 9, after V lost 6 bases and J lost 4 bases. From germline, CDR1 is MDHEN and CDR2 SYDVKM. CDR3 amino acids: CASRRLAGGPGADTQYF. CDR3 nucleotide sequence: TGTGCCAGCAGAAGACTAGCGGGAGGGCCTGGTGCAGATACGCAGTATTTT.

In this sample, this clone turned up a few times. The chain is built from TRBV19 and TRBJ2-1; D may correspond to TRBD1 or TRBD2 (5 bases each). Germline V gene data show CDR1 as LNHDA and CDR2 as SQIVND (reference sequence). V gave up 1 base and J gave up 6 bases, with 19 bases separating them. The CDR3 has 17 amino acids. Here the CDR3 reads CASSIVSRVYGTNEQFF. The CDR3 coding sequence is TGTGCCAGTAGTATAGTTTCTCGGGTTTACGGGACCAATGAGCAGTTCTTC.

This clone has only a few counts. V usage is TRBV19 and J usage is TRBJ1-5; D gene unclear. There are 15 residues in the CDR3. CDR1 and CDR2 from the germline V gene are LNHDA and SQIVND (reference sequence). Trimming removed 9 bases from V and 0 bases from J, with 15 bases in between. CDR3 region: CASQERKYSNQPQHF. DNA for the CDR3: TGTGCCAGCCAAGAGCGGAAGTATAGCAATCAGCCCCAGCATTTT.

This clone has a handful of counts. V is TRBV7-8 and J is TRBJ2-2, with no clear D. Trimming cost V 3 bases and J 0 bases, with 5 bases left between them. Germline V gives CDR1 SGHVS, CDR2 FQNEAQ. This CDR3 has 14 amino acids. The CDR3 DNA reads as TGTGCCAGCAGCTTCCCCCCGAACACCGGGGAGCTGTTTTTT. Its translation is CASSFPPNTGELFF. Together with reference TRBV7-8 and TRBJ2-2, the CDR3 gives the full variable domain: GAGVSQSPRYKVAKRGQDVALRCDPISGHVSLFWYQQALGQGPEFLTYFQNEAQLDKSGLPSDRFFAERPEGSVSTLKIQRTQQEDSAVYLCASSFPPNTGELFFGEGSRLTVL.

The CDR3 DNA sequence: TGTGCCAGCAGCCGGTCCCGGGACAGGGCTTTGAATGAAGCTTTCTTT. Protein: CASSRSRDRALNEAFF. This chain joins TRBV13 and TRBJ1-1, with 9 bases fitting TRBD1. Per germline, CDR1 PRHDT and CDR2 FYEKMQ (reference sequence). The V gene end was trimmed by 5 bases and the J gene end by 7 bases; junction bases not matched to a gene: 14. The CDR3 is 16 amino acids.

This clone was counted a few times. The chain combines TRBV5-1 with TRBJ2-3; tentative D call: TRBD1 (6 bases). The CDR3 spans 13 residues. The V end was cut by 4 bases, the J end by 9 bases, with 15 bases between. Germline V CDR1 and CDR2: SGHRS, YFSETQ. The CDR3 DNA follows: TGCGCCAGCAGCCTCGGACAGTTCGACACGCAGTATTTT. Protein product: CASSLGQFDTQYF. Filled out from reference TRBV5-1 and TRBJ2-3, the complete variable domain reads KAGVTQTPRYLIKTRGQQVTLSCSPISGHRSVSWYQQTPGQGLQFLFEYFSETQRNKGNFPGRFSGRQFSNSRSEMNVSTLELGDSALYLCASSLGQFDTQYFGPGTRLTVL.

This clone was counted a few times. CDR3 loop: CASSLPDIGTDTQYF. Written as DNA, the CDR3 is TGTGCCAGCAGCTTACCTGATATAGGGACAGATACGCAGTATTTT. The V gene is TRBV5-4, the J gene TRBJ2-3, with D hard to call. Germline CDR1 SGHNT, CDR2 YYREEE (reference sequence). This CDR3 has 15 amino acids. V lost 2 bases and J 3 bases, leaving 13 bases between the germline ends. Filled out from reference TRBV5-4 and TRBJ2-3, the complete variable domain reads ETGVTQSPTHLIKTRGQQVTLRCSSQSGHNTVSWYQQALGQGPQFIFQYYREEENGRGNFPPRFSGLQFPNYSSELNVNALELDDSALYLCASSLPDIGTDTQYFGPGTRLTVL.

The V call is TRBV7-2, the J call TRBJ2-5; 10 nucleotides agree with TRBD2. CDR1 is SGHTA and CDR2 is FQGNSA in the germline V gene. The CDR3 is 16 residues long. V gave up 5 bases and J gave up 0 bases; unmatched junction bases: 6. DNA for the CDR3: TGTGCCAGCAGCCTTAGAGCGGGAGGGTACCAAGAGACCCAGTACTTC. Its protein is CASSLRAGGYQETQYF.

The chain uses TRBV10-3 and TRBJ2-5, with D perhaps matching TRBD1 (5 bases). V was shortened by 5 bases and J by 6 bases, with 13 bases between the two germline ends. The V gene's germline CDR1 is ENHRY and CDR2 SYGVKD. The CDR3 totals 13 residues. CDR3 DNA sequence: TGTGCCATCAGTACAGGAGTACGGCAGACCCAGTACTTC. Translated: CAISTGVRQTQYF.

This chain joins TRBV2 and TRBJ2-6; 7 nucleotides match TRBD1. This CDR3 comprises 15 residues. V gave up 11 bases and J gave up 0 bases; unmatched junction bases: 7. From germline, CDR1 is SNHLY and CDR2 FYNNEI. The CDR3 sequence: CAGSQGHSGANVLTF. The CDR3 region has the DNA TGTGCCGGGTCACAGGGGCACTCTGGGGCCAACGTCCTGACTTTC.

The chain uses TRBV10-3 and TRBJ2-1, with D possibly being TRBD2 (5 bases). The V gene lost 9 bases and the J gene lost 0 bases, with 15 bases spanning the gap. CDR3 length equals 15 residues. CDR1 ENHRY and CDR2 SYGVKD come from the germline V gene. CDR3 loop: CAIGNGEISYNEQFF. CDR3 nucleotides: TGTGCCATTGGAAACGGGGAAATCTCCTACAATGAGCAGTTCTTC.